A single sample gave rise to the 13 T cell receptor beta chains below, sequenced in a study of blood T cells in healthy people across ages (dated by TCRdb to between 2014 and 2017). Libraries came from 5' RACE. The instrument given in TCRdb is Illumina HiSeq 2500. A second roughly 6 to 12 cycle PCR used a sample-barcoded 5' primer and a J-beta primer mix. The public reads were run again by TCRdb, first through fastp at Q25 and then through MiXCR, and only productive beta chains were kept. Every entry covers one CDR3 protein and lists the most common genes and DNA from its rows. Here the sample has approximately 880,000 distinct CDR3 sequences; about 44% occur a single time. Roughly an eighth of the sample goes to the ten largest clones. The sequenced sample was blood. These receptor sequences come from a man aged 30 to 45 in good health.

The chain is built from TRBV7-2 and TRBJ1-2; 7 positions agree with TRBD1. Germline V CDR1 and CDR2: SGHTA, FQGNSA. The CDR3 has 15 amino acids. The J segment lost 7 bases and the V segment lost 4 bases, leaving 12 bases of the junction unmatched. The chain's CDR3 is CASSSRAGTEGGYTF. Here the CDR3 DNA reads TGTGCCAGCAGCTCTAGGGCCGGGACAGAGGGTGGCTACACCTTC.

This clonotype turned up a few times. For the CDR3, the DNA is TGTGCCAGCAGTTTACGATTCGTCGGAATGAGCTCCTACGAGCAGTACTTC. This codes for CASSLRFVGMSSYEQYF. The chain couples TRBV27 to TRBJ2-7; D not resolved. The CDR3 runs to 17 residues. Trimming removed 2 bases at V and 0 bases at J, with 17 bases between. Germline values: CDR1 MNHEY, CDR2 SMNVEV (reference sequence).

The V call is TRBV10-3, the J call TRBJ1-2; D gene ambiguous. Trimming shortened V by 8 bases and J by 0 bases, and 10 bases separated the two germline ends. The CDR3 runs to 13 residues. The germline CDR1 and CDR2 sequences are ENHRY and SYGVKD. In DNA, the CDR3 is TGTGCCATCCTCGGCAGCACTAACTATGGCTACACCTTC. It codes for CAILGSTNYGYTF.

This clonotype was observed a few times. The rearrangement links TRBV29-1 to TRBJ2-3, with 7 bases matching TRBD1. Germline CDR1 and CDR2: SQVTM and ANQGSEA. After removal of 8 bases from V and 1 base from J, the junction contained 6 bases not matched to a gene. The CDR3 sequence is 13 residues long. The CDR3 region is CSIRQGGTDTQYF. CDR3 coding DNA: TGCAGCATCAGACAGGGTGGCACAGATACGCAGTATTTT.

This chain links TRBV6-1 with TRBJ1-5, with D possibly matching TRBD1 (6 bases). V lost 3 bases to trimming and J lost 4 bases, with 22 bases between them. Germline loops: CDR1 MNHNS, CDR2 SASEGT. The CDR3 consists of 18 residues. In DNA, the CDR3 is TGTGCCAGCAGTGAGGATGCATTTGGGGGCGCACGGAATCAGCCCCAGCATTTT. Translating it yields CASSEDAFGGARNQPQHF.

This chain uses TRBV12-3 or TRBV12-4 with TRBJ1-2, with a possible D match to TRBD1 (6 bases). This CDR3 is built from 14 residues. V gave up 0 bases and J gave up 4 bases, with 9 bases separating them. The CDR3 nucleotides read TGTGCCAGCAGTTTAGCGCTGGGGGCCTATGGCTACACCTTC. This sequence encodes CASSLALGAYGYTF.

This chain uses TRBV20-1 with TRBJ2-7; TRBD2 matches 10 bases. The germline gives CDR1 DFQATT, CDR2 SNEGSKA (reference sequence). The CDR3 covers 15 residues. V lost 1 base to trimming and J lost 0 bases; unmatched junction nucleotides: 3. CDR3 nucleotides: TGCAGTGCTAGAGTACTAGCGGGGCTCTCCTACGAGCAGTACTTC. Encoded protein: CSARVLAGLSYEQYF.

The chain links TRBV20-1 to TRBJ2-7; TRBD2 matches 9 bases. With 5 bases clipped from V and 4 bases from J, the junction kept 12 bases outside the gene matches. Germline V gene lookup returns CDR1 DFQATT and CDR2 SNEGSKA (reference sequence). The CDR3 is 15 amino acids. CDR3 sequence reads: CSASRRLAAQYEQYF. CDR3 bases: TGCAGTGCTTCCCGAAGACTAGCGGCCCAATACGAGCAGTACTTC.

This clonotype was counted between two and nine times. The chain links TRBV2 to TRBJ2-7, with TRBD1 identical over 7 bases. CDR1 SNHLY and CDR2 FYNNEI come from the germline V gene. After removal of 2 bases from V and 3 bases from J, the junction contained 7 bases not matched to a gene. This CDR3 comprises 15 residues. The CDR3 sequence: CASSEIRDSHYEQYF. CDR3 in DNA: TGTGCCAGCAGTGAAATTAGGGACAGCCACTACGAGCAGTACTTC.

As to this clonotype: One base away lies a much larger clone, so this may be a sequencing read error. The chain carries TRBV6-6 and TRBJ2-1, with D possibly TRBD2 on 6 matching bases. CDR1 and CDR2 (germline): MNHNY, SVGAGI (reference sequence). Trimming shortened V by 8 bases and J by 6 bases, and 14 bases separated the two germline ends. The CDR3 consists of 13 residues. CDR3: CASLLGGSNEQFF. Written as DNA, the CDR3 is TGTGCCAGCCTCCTGGGAGGTAGCAATGAGCAGTTCTTC.

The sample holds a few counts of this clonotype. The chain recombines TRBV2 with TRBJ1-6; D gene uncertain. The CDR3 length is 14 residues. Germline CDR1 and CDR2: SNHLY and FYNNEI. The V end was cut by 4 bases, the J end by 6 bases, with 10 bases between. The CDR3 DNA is TGTGCCAGCAGTGTCGACGTACGTAATTCACCCCTCCACTTT. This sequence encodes CASSVDVRNSPLHF.

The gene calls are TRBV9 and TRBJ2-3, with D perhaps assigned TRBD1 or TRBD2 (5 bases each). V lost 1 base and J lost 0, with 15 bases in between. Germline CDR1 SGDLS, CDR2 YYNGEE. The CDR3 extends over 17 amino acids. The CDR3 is CASSVHTGTGSTDTQYF. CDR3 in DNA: TGTGCCAGCAGCGTACACACCGGGACGGGGAGCACAGATACGCAGTATTTT.

DNA for the CDR3: TGTGCCAGCAGTTTGGTGACTCCTGGATATGAGCAGTTCTTC. Its translation: CASSLVTPGYEQFF. J is TRBJ2-1 and V is TRBV6-1; D uncertain. This CDR3 has 14 amino acids. Deletions cut 5 bases from V and 8 bases from J, with 16 bases between. Looked up from germline, CDR1 is MNHNS and CDR2 is SASEGT.